Sequencing of this T cell receptor beta chain was carried out in a study of control samples from healthy donors and cancer patients. Here immunoSEQ multiplex PCR was the method, and the copy in TCRdb shows in-frame clones only, minus some. This table holds about 190,000 clones, around 90% found once. The germline CDR1 and CDR2 sequences are SNHLY and FYNNEI. V shed 7 bases and J shed 7 bases, with 10 bases lying between them. This CDR3 comprises 11 residues. The clonotype comes from a man younger than 45 in good health. The chain joins TRBV2 to TRBJ1-1; no firm D call. Input material: blood. This chain's CDR3 is CASTASREAFF. The CDR3 coding sequence is TGTGCCAGCACCGCGAGCCGTGAAGCTTTCTTT.